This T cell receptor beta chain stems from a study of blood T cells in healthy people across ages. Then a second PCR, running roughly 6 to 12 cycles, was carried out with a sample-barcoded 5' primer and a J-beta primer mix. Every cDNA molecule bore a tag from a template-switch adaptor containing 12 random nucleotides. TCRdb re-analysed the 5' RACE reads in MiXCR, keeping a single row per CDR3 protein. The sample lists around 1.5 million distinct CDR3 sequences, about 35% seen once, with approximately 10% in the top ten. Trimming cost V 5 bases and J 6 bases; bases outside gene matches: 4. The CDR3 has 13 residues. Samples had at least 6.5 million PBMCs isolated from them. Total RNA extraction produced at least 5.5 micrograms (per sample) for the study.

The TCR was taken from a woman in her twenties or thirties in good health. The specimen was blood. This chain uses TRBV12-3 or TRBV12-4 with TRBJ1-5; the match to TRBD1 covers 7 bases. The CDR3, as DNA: TGTGCCAGCAGTGGCAGGGGGTTTCAGCCCCAGCATTTT. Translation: CASSGRGFQPQHF.